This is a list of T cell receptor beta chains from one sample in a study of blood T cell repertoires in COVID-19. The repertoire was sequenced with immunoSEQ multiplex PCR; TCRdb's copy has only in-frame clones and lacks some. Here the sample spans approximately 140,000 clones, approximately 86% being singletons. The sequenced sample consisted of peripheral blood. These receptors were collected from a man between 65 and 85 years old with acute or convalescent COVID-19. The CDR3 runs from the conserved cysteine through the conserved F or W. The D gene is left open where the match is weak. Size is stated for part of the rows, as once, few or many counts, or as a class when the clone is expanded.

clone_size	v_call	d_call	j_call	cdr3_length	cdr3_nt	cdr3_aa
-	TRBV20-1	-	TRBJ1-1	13	TGCAGTGCTAGTCATCGGTTAAGCACTGAAGCTTTCTTT	CSASHRLSTEAFF
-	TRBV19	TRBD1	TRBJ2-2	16	TGTGCCAGTACCATATGGCGGGACAGGGTATCTGGGGAGCTGTTTTTT	CASTIWRDRVSGELFF
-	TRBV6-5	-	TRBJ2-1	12	TGTGCCACCAAAGACAGGTTGGATGAGCAGTTCTTC	CATKDRLDEQFF
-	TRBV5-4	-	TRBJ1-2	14	TGTGCCAGCAGCTTGACGGGGGGTCGGTATGGCTACACCTTC	CASSLTGGRYGYTF
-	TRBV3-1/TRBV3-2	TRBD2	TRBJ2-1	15	TGTGCCACAAAAGAAGCGGGAGGCCCTTACAATGAGCAGTTCTTC	CATKEAGGPYNEQFF
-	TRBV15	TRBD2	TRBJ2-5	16	TGTGCCACCAGCAGCTTAGCGGGAGCGCTTCAAGAGACCCAGTACTTC	CATSSLAGALQETQYF
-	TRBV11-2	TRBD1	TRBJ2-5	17	TGTGCCAGCAGCTTAGATGACCAGGGGGCATATCGGGAGACCCAGTACTTC	CASSLDDQGAYRETQYF
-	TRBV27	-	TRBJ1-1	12	TGTGCCAGCAGACTAAGGGGGGGTGAAGCTTTCTTT	CASRLRGGEAFF
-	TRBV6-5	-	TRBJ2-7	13	TGTGCCAGCAGTACCCCAGGGGTCAACGAGCAGTACTTC	CASSTPGVNEQYF
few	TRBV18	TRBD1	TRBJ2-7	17	TGTGCCAGCTCACCGGGGTTTCACAGGGGTTACTCCTACGAGCAGTACTTC	CASSPGFHRGYSYEQYF
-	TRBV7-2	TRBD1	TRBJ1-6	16	TGTGCCAGCAGCCTCACAGGGGGCCGCAAGGATTCACCCCTCCACTTT	CASSLTGGRKDSPLHF
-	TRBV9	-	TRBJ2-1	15	TGTGCCAGCAGCGTCACTGGGACTGGAGTCAATGAGCAGTTCTTC	CASSVTGTGVNEQFF
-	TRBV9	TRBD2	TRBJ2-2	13	TGTGCCAGCAGCTCGCGGGAGCTCGGGGAGCTGTTTTTT	CASSSRELGELFF
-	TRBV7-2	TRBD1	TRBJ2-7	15	TGTGCCAGCAGCTCCCGACAGGGGGCCGCCTACGAGCAGTACTTC	CASSSRQGAAYEQYF
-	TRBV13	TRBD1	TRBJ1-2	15	TGTGCCAGCAGCTTCCGGGACAGGATTAACTATGGCTACACCTTC	CASSFRDRINYGYTF
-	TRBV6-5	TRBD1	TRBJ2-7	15	TGTGCCAGCAGTTACTCGAGTGGACAGGGGTACGAGCAGTACTTC	CASSYSSGQGYEQYF
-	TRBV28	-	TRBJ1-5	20	TGTGCCAGATGGCAGGGCTACGCGGCGGGGGGCTCAAAGAGCAATCAGCCCCAGCATTTT	CARWQGYAAGGSKSNQPQHF
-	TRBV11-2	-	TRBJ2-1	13	TGTGCCAGCAGCTTAGTAGGGGACAATGAGCAGTTCTTC	CASSLVGDNEQFF
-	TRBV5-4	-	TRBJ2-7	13	TGTGCCAGCAGCTCCGGGACATATTACGAGCAGTACTTC	CASSSGTYYEQYF
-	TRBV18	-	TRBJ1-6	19	TGTGCCAGCTCACAAGACCCTCGGGACATGGGCCCTTATAATTCACCCCTCCACTTT	CASSQDPRDMGPYNSPLHF
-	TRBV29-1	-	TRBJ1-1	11	TGCAGCGCTTACAGTAACACTGAAGCTTTCTTT	CSAYSNTEAFF
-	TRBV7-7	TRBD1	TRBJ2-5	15	TGTGCTAGCAGCACCGGGACAGGGGGCGGGGAGACCCAGTACTTC	CASSTGTGGGETQYF
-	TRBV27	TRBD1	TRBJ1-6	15	TGTGCCAGCAGTTTAATCGACAGGGCCGCTTCACCCCTCCACTTT	CASSLIDRAASPLHF
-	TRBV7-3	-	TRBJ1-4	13	TGTGCCAGCAGCCCCTCGCCGGGAGGAAAACTGTTTTTT	CASSPSPGGKLFF
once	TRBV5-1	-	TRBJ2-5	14	TGCGCCAGCAGCTTGGCACAGGGACAAGAGACCCAGTACTTC	CASSLAQGQETQYF
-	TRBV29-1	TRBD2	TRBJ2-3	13	TGCAGCGTTTTAGCGGGAGCCACAGATACGCAGTATTTT	CSVLAGATDTQYF
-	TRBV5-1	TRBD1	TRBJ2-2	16	TGCGCCAGCAGCTTGGAGACAGGGAAGAACACCGGGGAGCTGTTTTTT	CASSLETGKNTGELFF
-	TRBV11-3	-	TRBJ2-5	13	TGTGCCAGCAGCATGAGTAGCCAAGAGACCCAGTACTTC	CASSMSSQETQYF
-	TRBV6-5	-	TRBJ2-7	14	TGTGCCAGCAGTTACTCGAGGAGTTCCTACGAGCAGTACTTC	CASSYSRSSYEQYF
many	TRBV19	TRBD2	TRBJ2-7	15	TGTGCCAGTAGCCTTGGGACTAGCGGGAGCTACGAGCAGTACTTC	CASSLGTSGSYEQYF
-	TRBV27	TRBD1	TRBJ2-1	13	TGTGCCAGTGTGGACAGGGTTAGGGATGAGCAGTTCTTC	CASVDRVRDEQFF
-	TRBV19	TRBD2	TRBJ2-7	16	TGTGCCAGTAGTAATCGACTAGCGTCGAGCTCCTACGAGCAGTACTTC	CASSNRLASSSYEQYF
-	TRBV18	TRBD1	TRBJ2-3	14	TGTGCCAGCTCACCTACAGGGGGCGCAGATACGCAGTATTTT	CASSPTGGADTQYF
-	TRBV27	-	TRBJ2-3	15	TGTGCCAGCAGTTTACTGGGGGCTTCCACAGATACGCAGTATTTT	CASSLLGASTDTQYF
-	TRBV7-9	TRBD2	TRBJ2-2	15	TGTGCCAGCAGCTTCCGAGCGGGAGAAACCGGGGAGCTGTTTTTT	CASSFRAGETGELFF
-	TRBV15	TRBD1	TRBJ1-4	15	TGTGCCACCAGCCCCGGGACAGGGTTGGATGAAAAACTGTTTTTT	CATSPGTGLDEKLFF
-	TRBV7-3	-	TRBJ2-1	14	TGTGCCAGCAGCTTCGGGATCCTCCCCAATGAGCAGTTCTTC	CASSFGILPNEQFF
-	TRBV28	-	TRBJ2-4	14	TGTGCCAGCAGTTTACCAGGGCTTGGAAACATTCAGTACTTC	CASSLPGLGNIQYF
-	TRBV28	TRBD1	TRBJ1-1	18	TGTGCCAGCAGTCCCCAAGGGGGGGCGGACAGGGGTGGCACTGAAGCTTTCTTT	CASSPQGGADRGGTEAFF
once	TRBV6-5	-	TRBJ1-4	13	TGTGCCAGCAGTTGGAAACAGAATGAAAAACTGTTTTTT	CASSWKQNEKLFF